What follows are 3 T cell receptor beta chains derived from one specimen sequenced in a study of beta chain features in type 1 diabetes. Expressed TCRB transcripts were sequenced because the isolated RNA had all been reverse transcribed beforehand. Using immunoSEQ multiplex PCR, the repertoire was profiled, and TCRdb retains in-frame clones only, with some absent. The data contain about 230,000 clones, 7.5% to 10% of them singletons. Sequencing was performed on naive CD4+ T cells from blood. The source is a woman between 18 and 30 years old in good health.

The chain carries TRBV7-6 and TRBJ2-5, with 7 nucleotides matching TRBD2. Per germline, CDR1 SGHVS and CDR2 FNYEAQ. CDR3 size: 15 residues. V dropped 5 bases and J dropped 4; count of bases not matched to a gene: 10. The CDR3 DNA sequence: TGTGCCAGCAGCCTCCGGACTAGTTTTCGAGAGACCCAGTACTTC. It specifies CASSLRTSFRETQYF.

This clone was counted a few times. CDR3 loop: CASSLWGVGGYTF. In nucleotides, the CDR3 is TGTGCCAGCAGTTTATGGGGGGTAGGTGGCTACACCTTC. The rearrangement uses TRBV27 and TRBJ1-2, with D tentatively TRBD1 (5 bases). CDR3 length: 13 residues. Germline V gene data show CDR1 as MNHEY and CDR2 as SMNVEV (reference sequence). Deletions cut 1 base from V and 7 bases from J, with 10 bases between.

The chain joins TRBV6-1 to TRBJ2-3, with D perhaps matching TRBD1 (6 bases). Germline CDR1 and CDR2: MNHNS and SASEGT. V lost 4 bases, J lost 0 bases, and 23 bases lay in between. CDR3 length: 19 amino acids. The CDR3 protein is CASSVILGGSFSSTDTQYF. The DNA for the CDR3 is TGTGCCAGCAGTGTGATCTTAGGGGGATCCTTTTCTAGCACAGATACGCAGTATTTT.